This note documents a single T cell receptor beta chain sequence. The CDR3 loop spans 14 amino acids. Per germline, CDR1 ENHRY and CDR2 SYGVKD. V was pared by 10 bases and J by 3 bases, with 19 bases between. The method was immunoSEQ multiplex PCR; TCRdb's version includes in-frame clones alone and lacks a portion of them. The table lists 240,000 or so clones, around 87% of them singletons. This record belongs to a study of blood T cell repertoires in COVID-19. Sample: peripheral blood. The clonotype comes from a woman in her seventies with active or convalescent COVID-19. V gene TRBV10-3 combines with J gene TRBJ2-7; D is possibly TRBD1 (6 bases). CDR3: CATGRQDLFYEQYF. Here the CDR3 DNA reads TGTGCCACCGGAAGACAGGACCTCTTCTACGAGCAGTACTTC.